What follows are 24 T cell receptor beta chains derived from one specimen sequenced in a study of response to subunit inactivated influenza vaccine. TCRdb processed the RT-PCR reads anew with MiXCR; each CDR3 protein has one entry. The table has 500,000 or so distinct CDR3 sequences, roughly 11% seen once. The starting material was PBMCs from blood, obtained about 6 weeks after vaccination. All receptors derive from a man in his fifties who received an inactivated influenza vaccine.

The J gene is TRBJ2-5, the V gene TRBV7-9; 12 nucleotides align to TRBD1. Germline lookup yields CDR1 SEHNR and CDR2 FQNEAQ (reference sequence). Losses at the gene ends were 0 bases for V and 3 bases for J; bases not matched to a gene: 2. CDR3 length equals 16 residues. The CDR3 spells CASSLAGTGGEETQYF. The CDR3 coding sequence is TGTGCCAGCAGCTTAGCCGGGACAGGGGGCGAAGAGACCCAGTACTTC.

The genes are TRBV12-3 or TRBV12-4 and TRBJ2-1; 9 bases map to TRBD2. There are 20 residues in the CDR3. V shed 3 bases and J 4 bases; nucleotides not matched to a gene: 19. The CDR3 is CASSFTGTEGLAGLYNEQFF. In DNA, the CDR3 is TGTGCCAGCAGTTTTACCGGGACCGAAGGCCTAGCGGGACTTTACAATGAGCAGTTCTTC.

The chain employs TRBV11-3 and TRBJ2-3; a possible D gene is TRBD1 (6 bases). The CDR3 has 15 residues. The germline V gene encodes CDR1 SGHNT and CDR2 YENEEA. The V and J ends lost 1 base and 1 base respectively, with 9 bases between them. CDR3 DNA sequence: TGTGCCAGCAGCTTAGGGGGGCCGGGCACAGATACGCAGTATTTT. It is translated as CASSLGGPGTDTQYF. Using reference TRBV11-3 and TRBJ2-3 for the parts outside the CDR3, the full variable domain is EAGVVQSPRYKIIEKKQPVAFWCNPISGHNTLYWYLQNLGQGPELLIRYENEEAVDDSQLPKDRFSAERLKGVDSTLKIQPAELGDSAVYLCASSLGGPGTDTQYFGPGTRLTVL.

This clonotype has a count of ten or more. This chain connects TRBV7-2 to TRBJ1-1; no definite D call. The germline CDR1 and CDR2 sequences are SGHTA and FQGNSA. CDR3 size: 13 residues. V gave up 3 bases and J gave up 2 bases, with 7 bases separating them. The CDR3: CASSFPINTEAFF. The DNA for the CDR3 is TGTGCCAGCAGCTTCCCGATTAACACTGAAGCTTTCTTT.

Only a few counts were recorded for this clonotype. The gene calls are TRBV20-1 and TRBJ1-1; TRBD1 matches 9 bases. V lost 0 bases, J lost 0 bases, and 8 bases stayed unmatched. This CDR3 region has 17 residues. CDR1 is DFQATT and CDR2 is SNEGSKA in the germline V gene (reference sequence). The CDR3 DNA reads as TGCAGTGCTAGAGATCGAAGGACAGGGGCCATGAACACTGAAGCTTTCTTT. Translating gives CSARDRRTGAMNTEAFF.

This clonotype occurred a few times. V is TRBV7-2 and J is TRBJ2-7, with TRBD2 matching 7 bases. CDR3 length equals 18 residues. The germline V gene has CDR1 SGHTA and CDR2 FQGNSA. V dropped 0 bases and J dropped 0; count of bases not matched to a gene: 11. This CDR3 reads CASSLAGASGRYSYEQYF. The CDR3 nucleotides read TGTGCCAGCAGCTTAGCAGGGGCTAGCGGCCGTTACTCCTACGAGCAGTACTTC.

This clonotype was seen a few times. V gene TRBV11-2 combines with J gene TRBJ2-1; 7 bases line up with TRBD2. This CDR3 has 11 amino acids. Germline CDR1 is SGHAT and CDR2 is FQNNGV. Germline trimming cut 5 bases from V and 10 bases from J; bases unmatched to any gene: 2. CDR3 protein: CASSGGLEQFF. Here the CDR3 DNA reads TGTGCCAGCAGCGGGGGACTAGAGCAGTTCTTC.

This clonotype was seen a few times. The chain carries TRBV29-1 and TRBJ2-1, with D unresolved. The CDR3 totals 14 residues. Trimming removed 4 bases at V and 4 bases at J, with 14 bases between. Germline V lookup: CDR1 SQVTM, CDR2 ANQGSEA. The CDR3 sequence is CSVVIVTPYNEQFF. For the CDR3, the DNA is TGCAGCGTTGTTATAGTGACTCCATACAATGAGCAGTTCTTC.

This chain connects TRBV5-1 to TRBJ2-7, with a tentative D call TRBD2 (6 bases). The germline V gene encodes CDR1 SGHRS and CDR2 YFSETQ. Deletions cut 0 bases from V and 0 bases from J, with 19 bases between. The CDR3 is 18 amino acids. The chain's CDR3 is CASSLVQGDGGYSYEQYF. The CDR3, as DNA: TGCGCCAGCAGCTTGGTGCAGGGCGACGGAGGGTACTCCTACGAGCAGTACTTC. The full variable domain, rest sourced from reference TRBV5-1 and TRBJ2-7, is KAGVTQTPRYLIKTRGQQVTLSCSPISGHRSVSWYQQTPGQGLQFLFEYFSETQRNKGNFPGRFSGRQFSNSRSEMNVSTLELGDSALYLCASSLVQGDGGYSYEQYFGPGTRLTVT.

This clonotype was counted a few times. The chain links TRBV7-2 to TRBJ1-4, with no clear D. There are 16 residues in the CDR3. Trimming pared 1 base from V and 3 bases from J, leaving 12 bases between. Germline CDR1 reads SGHTA; CDR2 reads FQGNSA. In DNA, the CDR3 is TGTGCCAGCAGCTTAGAGATCCTACCCTCTAATGAAAAACTGTTTTTT. Encoded protein: CASSLEILPSNEKLFF. Drawing the rest from reference TRBV7-2 and TRBJ1-4, the complete variable domain is GAGVSQSPSNKVTEKGKDVELRCDPISGHTALYWYRQSLGQGLEFLIYFQGNSAPDKSGLPSDRFSAERTGGSVSTLTIQRTQQEDSAVYLCASSLEILPSNEKLFFGSGTQLSVL.

This clonotype has just a few counts. The V call is TRBV9, the J call TRBJ2-7; D is uncertain. This CDR3 has 15 residues. V was trimmed by 0 bases and J by 1 base, leaving 11 bases between them. Germline V gene lookup returns CDR1 SGDLS and CDR2 YYNGEE. The CDR3 spells CASSVGLGGSYEQYF. CDR3 DNA: TGTGCCAGCAGCGTAGGGTTGGGCGGATCCTACGAGCAGTACTTC.

Many counts were recorded for this clonotype. This chain uses TRBV5-1 with TRBJ2-7; 10 nucleotides match TRBD2. Germline CDR1 is SGHRS and CDR2 is YFSETQ. The CDR3 covers 19 residues. V lost 0 bases to trimming and J lost 0 bases; unmatched junction nucleotides: 12. The CDR3 bases are TGCGCCAGCAGCTTGGCCGGAACTCTAGCGGGAGTCCGCTCCTACGAGCAGTACTTC. Protein: CASSLAGTLAGVRSYEQYF.

There are a few counts of this clonotype. The chain has TRBV7-2 and TRBJ2-4; a possible D gene is TRBD1 (6 bases). The CDR3 runs 15 residues. With 5 bases removed from V and 1 base from J, the gap between germline ends came to 12 bases. The germline V gene has CDR1 SGHTA and CDR2 FQGNSA. This chain's CDR3 is CASSHRDNAKNIQYF. The CDR3 region has the DNA TGTGCCAGCAGCCACCGGGACAACGCCAAAAACATTCAGTACTTC.

The gene calls are TRBV12-3 or TRBV12-4 and TRBJ1-1; possibly TRBD1 for D (6 bases). Trimming cost V 6 bases and J 5 bases, with 22 bases left between them. This CDR3 spans 16 amino acids. CDR3 residues: CASRPGSRGEGTEAFF. DNA for the CDR3: TGTGCCAGCAGGCCCGGGAGCAGGGGAGAGGGGACTGAAGCTTTCTTT.

The rearrangement links TRBV7-2 to TRBJ1-2, with 8 bases lining up with TRBD1. V lost 4 bases and J lost 1; bases outside the gene matches: 5. Germline CDR1 is SGHTA and CDR2 is FQGNSA. The CDR3 covers 15 residues. CDR3 sequence reads: CASSSRTGINYGYTF. The DNA of the CDR3 is TGTGCCAGCAGCTCTAGGACAGGGATTAACTATGGCTACACCTTC.

The gene calls are TRBV20-1 and TRBJ2-3; D is possibly TRBD1 or TRBD2 (5 bases each). Trimming stripped 0 bases from V and 1 base from J, with 11 bases between. The CDR3 has 15 residues. The germline CDR1 and CDR2 sequences are DFQATT and SNEGSKA (reference sequence). Written as DNA, the CDR3 is TGCAGTGCTAGAGAATCGGGACGCCGCACAGATACGCAGTATTTT. Its translation: CSARESGRRTDTQYF.

A few counts support this clonotype. The chain couples TRBV12-3 or TRBV12-4 to TRBJ2-5, with TRBD2 matching 8 bases. The junction had 7 bases not matched to a gene; V was cut back by 6 bases and J by 4 bases. The CDR3 is made up of 14 amino acids. CDR3 amino acids: CASSHPGGAETQYF. The CDR3 DNA sequence: TGTGCCAGCAGCCATCCGGGAGGGGCAGAGACCCAGTACTTC.

Turning to this clonotype: This may come from a read error, since a much larger clone is one base off. DNA for the CDR3: TGTGCCAGCAGCTCGAGCGGCCCAATCTACGAGCAGTACTTC. It is translated as CASSSSGPIYEQYF. The chain recombines TRBV5-4 with TRBJ2-7; the D gene is possibly TRBD2 (5 bases). CDR1 is SGHNT, CDR2 YYREEE, per germline (reference sequence). Trimming removed 3 bases from V and 3 bases from J, with 13 bases in between. CDR3 length: 14 residues.

This clonotype was picked up a small number of times. The V gene is TRBV9, the J gene TRBJ2-6; tentatively, D is TRBD1 (6 bases). V was cut by 7 bases and J by 0 bases, with 20 bases left in between. Per germline, CDR1 SGDLS and CDR2 YYNGEE. The CDR3 has 18 residues. The CDR3 region has the DNA TGTGCCAGCGCGCCTAACAGGGATCTAATCTCTGGGGCCAACGTCCTGACTTTC. This codes for CASAPNRDLISGANVLTF.

This chain joins TRBV5-6 and TRBJ2-7, with D maybe TRBD1 (6 bases). Germline CDR1 and CDR2: SGHDT and YYEEEE. V dropped 2 bases and J dropped 0 bases, with 12 bases sitting between them. The CDR3 has 15 residues. Here the CDR3 DNA reads TGTGCCAGCAGCTTCTCGGGACACCTCTCCTACGAGCAGTACTTC. It translates to CASSFSGHLSYEQYF. Variable domain in full (rest from reference TRBV5-6 and TRBJ2-7): DAGVTQSPTHLIKTRGQQVTLRCSPKSGHDTVSWYQQALGQGPQFIFQYYEEEERQRGNFPDRFSGHQFPNYSSELNVNALLLGDSALYLCASSFSGHLSYEQYFGPGTRLTVT.

This clonotype was picked up many times. The chain joins TRBV5-1 to TRBJ2-1, with 7 bases fitting TRBD1. This CDR3 is built from 13 residues. V shed 3 bases and J 9 bases; nucleotides not matched to a gene: 6. In germline, CDR1 is SGHRS, CDR2 YFSETQ. This CDR3 reads CASSSGPGGEQFF. The CDR3 region has the DNA TGCGCCAGCAGCTCGGGGCCAGGGGGTGAGCAGTTCTTC.

The V call is TRBV28, the J call TRBJ1-3; no definite D call. V shed 3 bases and J shed 4 bases, with 13 bases lying between them. The CDR3 spans 15 residues. Per germline, CDR1 MDHEN and CDR2 SYDVKM. For the CDR3, the DNA is TGTGCCAGCAGTTTCGCTAGGACGGTCGGAAACACCATATATTTT. Protein sequence: CASSFARTVGNTIYF.

The chain uses TRBV6-1 and TRBJ1-2, with 8 bases fitting TRBD1. The ends lost 2 bases at V and 7 bases at J; junction bases unmatched: 3. CDR1 MNHNS and CDR2 SASEGT come from the germline V gene. CDR3 length equals 13 residues. The CDR3 is CASSEQGAGGYTF. The CDR3 DNA reads TGTGCCAGCAGTGAACAGGGGGCAGGTGGCTACACCTTC.

This chain uses TRBV29-1 with TRBJ1-4; D is uncertain. The CDR3 is 13 amino acids. Germline V gene sequence: CDR1 SQVTM, CDR2 ANQGSEA. Trimming took 7 bases from V and 2 from J, leaving 11 bases between them. The CDR3 DNA follows: TGCAGCGCGGTGGTATCGACTAATGAAAAACTGTTTTTT. Translation: CSAVVSTNEKLFF.